A selection of T cell receptor beta chains follows, all from one sample in a study of identical twins. From the 5' RACE reads, TCRdb called clonotypes with MiXCR, one entry per CDR3 protein. The sample has 1,800,000 or so distinct CDR3 sequences, about 30% seen once. The sample comprised cord blood. The receptors were sampled from a newborn girl in good health. CDR3s include the opening cysteine and the closing phenylalanine or tryptophan. Fields, in order: V gene, J gene, D gene, clone size, CDR3 DNA, CDR3 protein. A D gene is named only where the DNA matches it firmly. The size of a clone is reported for some rows only, either as once, few or many, or as a class for expanded clones.

V: TRBV3-1
J: TRBJ2-5
D: TRBD2
size: many
DNA: TGTGCCAGCAGCCTATCTAGCGGTCAAGAGACCCAGTACTTC
CDR3: CASSLSSGQETQYF

V: TRBV28
J: TRBJ2-7
D: NA
size: few
DNA: TGTGCCAGCAGTCCGCCGGGCGTAACCTACGAGCAGTACTTC
CDR3: CASSPPGVTYEQYF

V: TRBV7-2
J: TRBJ1-4
D: NA
size: NA
DNA: TGTGCCAGCAGCTTAGCTTTACAGGGTCATGAAAAACTGTTTTTT
CDR3: CASSLALQGHEKLFF

V: TRBV28
J: TRBJ1-2
D: TRBD1
size: few
DNA: TGTGCCAGCAGTTTAGAAGACAGGGTATGGTATGGCTACACCTTC
CDR3: CASSLEDRVWYGYTF

V: TRBV9
J: TRBJ1-1
D: NA
size: NA
DNA: TGTGCCAGCAGCGTAGCTGTTGGGGGAGGAGAAGCTTTCTTT
CDR3: CASSVAVGGGEAFF

V: TRBV20-1
J: TRBJ2-7
D: NA
size: NA
DNA: TGCAGTGCTAGATCCCCCCTGGGTCTCGTCCACGAGCAGTACTTC
CDR3: CSARSPLGLVHEQYF

V: TRBV5-1
J: TRBJ1-5
D: NA
size: many
DNA: TGTGCCAGCAGTTTGGGCCTCAATCAGCCCCAGCATTTT
CDR3: CASSLGLNQPQHF

V: TRBV9
J: TRBJ1-1
D: NA
size: NA
DNA: TGTGCCAGCAGCGTCCAAATGGCAACTGAAGCTTTCTTT
CDR3: CASSVQMATEAFF

V: TRBV12-3/TRBV12-4
J: TRBJ2-3
D: TRBD2
size: many
DNA: TGTGCCAGCAGACTAGCGGGGGGCACAGATACGCAGTATTTT
CDR3: CASRLAGGTDTQYF

V: TRBV25-1
J: TRBJ1-2
D: NA
size: many
DNA: TGTGCCAGCAGTGCGGGACATAACTATGGCTACACCTTC
CDR3: CASSAGHNYGYTF

V: TRBV19
J: TRBJ2-3
D: TRBD2
size: NA
DNA: TGTGCCAGTAGTATACTAGCGGGTAGAGGGGATAACACAGATACGCAGTATTTT
CDR3: CASSILAGRGDNTDTQYF

V: TRBV9
J: TRBJ2-3
D: NA
size: many
DNA: TGTGCCAGCAGCGTAGTAGCGGCGAGCACAGATACGCAGTATTTT
CDR3: CASSVVAASTDTQYF

V: TRBV4-1
J: TRBJ1-5
D: NA
size: NA
DNA: TGCGCCAGCAGCCAAGACATGGGGGCTACTTATAGCAATCAGCCCCAGCATTTT
CDR3: CASSQDMGATYSNQPQHF

V: TRBV20-1
J: TRBJ2-1
D: NA
size: NA
DNA: TGCAGTGCTCCTGGACGGGACAATGAGCAGTTCTTC
CDR3: CSAPGRDNEQFF

V: TRBV28
J: TRBJ2-5
D: TRBD1
size: NA
DNA: TGTGCCAGCAGTTCTACCGGGACAGAAGAGACCCAGTACTTC
CDR3: CASSSTGTEETQYF

V: TRBV2
J: TRBJ1-2
D: NA
size: few
DNA: TGTGCCACCGCTACAGGTTTCTATGGCTACACCTTC
CDR3: CATATGFYGYTF

V: TRBV28
J: TRBJ2-7
D: NA
size: few
DNA: TGTGCCAGCAGTTTCCACCGGGACCTTAAGAGAAGTCCCAGTCCTTACGAGCAGTACTTC
CDR3: CASSFHRDLKRSPSPYEQYF